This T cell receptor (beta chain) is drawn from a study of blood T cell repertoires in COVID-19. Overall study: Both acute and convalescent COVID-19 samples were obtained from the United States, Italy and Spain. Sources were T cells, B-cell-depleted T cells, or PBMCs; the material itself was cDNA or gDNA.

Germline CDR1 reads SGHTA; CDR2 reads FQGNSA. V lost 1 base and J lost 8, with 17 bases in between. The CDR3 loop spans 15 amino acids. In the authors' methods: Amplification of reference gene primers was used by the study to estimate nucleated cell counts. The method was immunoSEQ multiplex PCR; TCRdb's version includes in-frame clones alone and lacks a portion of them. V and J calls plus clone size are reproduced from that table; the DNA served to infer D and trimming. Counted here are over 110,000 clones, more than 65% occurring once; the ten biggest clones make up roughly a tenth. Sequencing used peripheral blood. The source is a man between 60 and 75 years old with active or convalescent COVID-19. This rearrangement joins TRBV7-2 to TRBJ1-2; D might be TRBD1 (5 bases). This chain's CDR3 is CASSLDRQGRDGYTF. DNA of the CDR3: TGTGCCAGCAGCTTAGACCGACAAGGGAGGGACGGCTACACCTTC.